The clone carrying this TCR beta chain has at least ten counts. Its target is unknown. Time point meaning: newly diagnosed GD, antithyroid drugs for less than 3 months. PBMC RNA served as the TCR library source. This entry belongs to a study of regulatory T cells in long-lasting Graves disease. Findings and limits, study-wide: Analyses excluded thyroid tissue, covering peripheral blood alone.

V lost 6 bases and J lost 11; bases outside the gene matches: 6. The CDR3 covers 11 residues. Looked up from germline, CDR1 is MDHEN and CDR2 is SYDVKM. Sequencing libraries for TCR beta were prepared with iRepertoire HTBI primers and Arm-PCR of CDR3 regions. TCRdb passed the multiplex PCR reads through MiXCR, listing each CDR3 protein once. Here the sample spans around 470,000 distinct CDR3 sequences, 11% to 15% being singletons. The sample was also linked to a second study, of T cells in Graves' hyperthyroidism and ophthalmopathy. That paper states: A 13 V-J signature model discriminated ophthalmopathy versus stable hyperthyroidism.

The sequencing used peripheral blood mononuclear cells (PBMCs), collected at new diagnosis, from a patient treated with antithyroid drugs. V usage is TRBV28 and J usage is TRBJ1-1; the match to TRBD1 covers 7 bases. This receptor was taken from a woman in her forties or fifties with Graves disease. CDR3 loop: CASRQGTGAFF. CDR3 in DNA: TGTGCCAGCAGACAGGGGACGGGGGCTTTCTTT.